This TCR beta chain was found in a study of T cell changes during pregnancy in multiple sclerosis. Germline trimming cut 4 bases from V and 9 bases from J; bases unmatched to any gene: 8. This CDR3 has 14 residues. Germline CDR1 is LNHDA and CDR2 is SQIVND (reference sequence). TCRdb's copy holds only in-frame clones and misses some; the assay was immunoSEQ multiplex PCR. The table lists 88,000 or so clones, about 90% of them singletons. The chain joins TRBV19 to TRBJ2-1, with 8 bases aligning to TRBD2. This receptor was obtained from a female donor with multiple sclerosis, enrolled in a pregnancy study. The source material was peripheral blood, sampled before pregnancy. The CDR3 DNA reads TGTGCCAGTAGTACGGGACTAGGCTTCGGTGAGCAGTTCTTC. This sequence encodes CASSTGLGFGEQFF.